The 32 T cell receptor beta chains given below trace back to one sample, sequenced in a study of beta chain features in type 1 diabetes. Points from the study as a whole: Among patients with Type 1 diabetes, TCRB CDR3s were moderately but significantly shorter in every one of the four CD4+ subsets.

As every portion of the isolated RNA was reverse transcribed, the sequencing read expressed TCRB transcripts. The protocol was immunoSEQ multiplex PCR, while the TCRdb copy is restricted to in-frame clones and leaves out a portion. The repertoire consists of about 160,000 clones, with 63% occurring once and the leading ten covering about 0.091%. These TCRs' antigens remain unknown. Sequencing used naive CD4+ T cells from blood. The receptors derive from a man aged 30-40 years with type 1 diabetes.

This clone has only a few counts. CDR3 nucleotide sequence: TGCAGCGTTGAAGCGAGGGTCTCCTACAATGAGCAGTTCTTC. This gives the protein CSVEARVSYNEQFF. This sequence joins TRBV29-1 and TRBJ2-1, with D possibly TRBD2 on 5 matching bases. The CDR3 length is 14 residues. CDR1 is SQVTM and CDR2 is ANQGSEA in the germline V gene. Between the trimmed V and J ends, which lost 1 base and 0 bases, there was a span of 7 bases.

CDR3 DNA sequence: TGCGCCAGCACCCTATCTGGGGCCAACGTCCTGACTTTC. As protein: CASTLSGANVLTF. The chain joins TRBV10-2 to TRBJ2-6; no firm D call. V shed 7 bases and J shed 1 base, with 5 bases lying between them. The CDR3 extends over 13 amino acids. Germline CDR1 and CDR2: WSHSY and SAAADI.

V is TRBV6-5 and J is TRBJ1-6; the match to TRBD1 covers 7 bases. After removal of 6 bases from V and 7 bases from J, the junction contained 6 bases not matched to a gene. The CDR3 is made up of 14 amino acids. Germline values: CDR1 MNHEY, CDR2 SVGAGI. The CDR3 loop is CASSLGTANSPLHF. The CDR3 nucleotides read TGTGCCAGCAGCCTCGGGACAGCGAATTCACCCCTCCACTTT.

The V and J genes are TRBV6-5 and TRBJ2-3, with D perhaps matching TRBD1 (5 bases). This CDR3 is 13 amino acids long. Trimming stripped 6 bases from V and 4 bases from J, with 11 bases between. The germline gives CDR1 MNHEY, CDR2 SVGAGI. CDR3 sequence: CASRAQGADTQYF. As DNA, the CDR3 is TGTGCCAGCAGGGCCCAGGGCGCAGATACGCAGTATTTT.

The rearrangement uses TRBV2 and TRBJ2-5; no reliable D call. Trimming removed 3 bases at V and 4 bases at J, with 6 bases between. The CDR3 sequence is 12 residues long. Germline V gene data show CDR1 as SNHLY and CDR2 as FYNNEI. The CDR3 is CASSDSRETQYF. The CDR3 coding sequence is TGTGCCAGCAGTGATTCCAGAGAGACCCAGTACTTC. Full variable domain (remainder filled in from reference TRBV2 and TRBJ2-5): EPEVTQTPSHQVTQMGQEVILRCVPISNHLYFYWYRQILGQKVEFLVSFYNNEISEKSEIFDDQFSVERPDGSNFTLKIRSTKLEDSAMYFCASSDSRETQYFGPGTRLLVL.

This rearrangement joins TRBV25-1 to TRBJ2-1; D is possibly TRBD2 (5 bases). CDR1 and CDR2 (germline): MGHDK, SYGVNS. This CDR3 contains 15 residues. Between the trimmed V and J ends, which lost 7 bases and 0 bases, there was a span of 13 bases. The CDR3 here is CASKDSVSSYNEQFF. CDR3 in DNA: TGTGCCAGCAAAGATAGCGTAAGCTCCTACAATGAGCAGTTCTTC. The full variable domain, its missing parts supplied by reference TRBV25-1 and TRBJ2-1, is EADIYQTPRYLVIGTGKKITLECSQTMGHDKMYWYQQDPGMELHLIHYSYGVNSTEKGDLSSESTVSRIRTEHFPLTLESARPSHTSQYLCASKDSVSSYNEQFFGPGTRLTVL.

The chain links TRBV20-1 to TRBJ2-7; possibly TRBD1 or TRBD2 for D (5 bases each). Trimming removed 5 bases from V and 3 bases from J, with 8 bases in between. Germline V lookup: CDR1 DFQATT, CDR2 SNEGSKA (reference sequence). The CDR3 spans 11 residues. CDR3 coding DNA: TGCAGTGCTCGGGACGGCTACGAGCAGTACTTC. Amino acid sequence: CSARDGYEQYF.

V gene TRBV2 combines with J gene TRBJ1-4, with TRBD1 as a possible D gene (5 bases). Per germline, CDR1 SNHLY and CDR2 FYNNEI. V was shortened by 8 bases and J by 6 bases, with 7 bases between the two germline ends. The CDR3 consists of 11 residues. CDR3 sequence: CASGQDEKLFF. The CDR3 DNA sequence: TGTGCCAGCGGACAAGATGAAAAACTGTTTTTT.

The V call is TRBV9, the J call TRBJ2-3; no firm D call. V lost 3 bases and J 4 bases, leaving 6 bases between the germline ends. CDR1 and CDR2 from the germline V gene are SGDLS and YYNGEE. This CDR3 region has 12 residues. CDR3 nucleotides: TGTGCCAGCAGCGCCACCCCAGATACGCAGTATTTT. This codes for CASSATPDTQYF.

This chain connects TRBV30 to TRBJ1-1, with D unresolved. The germline gives CDR1 GTSNPN, CDR2 SVGIG (reference sequence). V lost 5 bases and J lost 8, with 12 bases in between. The CDR3 is 11 residues long. The CDR3 coding sequence is TGTGCCTGGTCCGAAGACGGAGAAGCTTTCTTT. It yields the protein CAWSEDGEAFF.

This rearrangement joins TRBV18 to TRBJ2-1; no clear D gene. Trimming took 6 bases from V and 8 from J, leaving 17 bases between them. Germline V lookup: CDR1 KGHSH, CDR2 LQKENI. CDR3 length: 14 residues. CDR3 coding DNA: TGTGCCAGCTCTCGCACGACGGACGTCGATGAGCAGTTCTTC. It translates to CASSRTTDVDEQFF.

The J gene is TRBJ2-7, the V gene TRBV2; D uncertain. The CDR3 loop spans 14 amino acids. Germline CDR1 and CDR2: SNHLY and FYNNEI. V was trimmed by 5 bases and J by 1 base, leaving 12 bases between them. The CDR3 DNA sequence: TGTGCCAGCAGTTCCAAGGCAGATTCCTACGAGCAGTACTTC. Residues: CASSSKADSYEQYF.

The rearrangement uses TRBV4-2 and TRBJ2-2; D is undetermined. Looked up from germline, CDR1 is LGHNA and CDR2 is YNFKEQ. The CDR3 has 13 residues. V shed 4 bases and J shed 13 bases, with 16 bases lying between them. CDR3 amino acids: CASSPVELRRLFF. DNA of the CDR3: TGTGCCAGCAGCCCGGTTGAACTCCGGCGGCTGTTTTTT.

Concerning this clone: In the same sample, other DNA sequences code for this CDR3. This rearrangement joins TRBV7-2 to TRBJ2-7; 11 bases match TRBD2. Germline values: CDR1 SGHTA, CDR2 FQGNSA. This CDR3 is 15 amino acids long. The junction had 7 bases not matched to a gene; V was cut back by 5 bases and J by 4 bases. In nucleotides, the CDR3 is TGTGCCAGCAGCCCTAGCGGGGGGCTCCCATACGAGCAGTACTTC. The encoded protein is CASSPSGGLPYEQYF.

This chain links TRBV25-1 with TRBJ2-7; no firm D call. Germline CDR1 is MGHDK and CDR2 is SYGVNS. V was pared by 8 bases and J by 1 base, with 24 bases between. The CDR3 covers 17 residues. CDR3 DNA: TGTGCCAGCGGAAAGTCCCGAGCCTCAGAGGCATCCTACGAGCAGTACTTC. This encodes CASGKSRASEASYEQYF.

This chain links TRBV30 with TRBJ2-5, with D perhaps matching TRBD2 (6 bases). Germline lookup yields CDR1 GTSNPN and CDR2 SVGIG (reference sequence). Trimming shortened V by 1 base and J by 5 bases, and 14 bases separated the two germline ends. This CDR3 is built from 14 residues. The CDR3 here is CAWSGDLPEETQYF. The CDR3 DNA reads TGTGCCTGGAGTGGGGACTTACCCGAGGAGACCCAGTACTTC.

The sample holds one count of this clone. V is TRBV29-1 and J is TRBJ1-2; D gene unclear. The CDR3 runs to 13 residues. Trimming removed 6 bases at V and 4 bases at J, with 15 bases between. Germline V lookup: CDR1 SQVTM, CDR2 ANQGSEA. In DNA form, the CDR3 reads TGCAGCGTGGGGTCGGTAGGGATCTATGGCTACACCTTC. Encoded protein: CSVGSVGIYGYTF. The full variable domain, in which reference TRBV29-1 and TRBJ1-2 provide the parts outside the CDR3, is SAVISQKPSRDICQRGTSLTIQCQVDSQVTMMFWYRQQPGQSLTLIATANQGSEATYESGFVIDKFPISRPNLTFSTLTVSNMSPEDSSIYLCSVGSVGIYGYTFGSGTRLTVV.

In this sample, this clone turned up a few times. In DNA, the CDR3 is TGTGCCAGCTCAAGGATTCTTACCGGGACAGGGGGTGAAAACATTCAGTACTTC. Translation gives CASSRILTGTGGENIQYF. This sequence joins TRBV18 and TRBJ2-4; TRBD1 agrees at 11 bases. The ends lost 5 bases at V and 5 bases at J; junction bases unmatched: 14. Germline V lookup: CDR1 KGHSH, CDR2 LQKENI. The CDR3 loop spans 18 amino acids.

The rearrangement links TRBV25-1 to TRBJ2-1; weak D call: TRBD1 (5 bases). Deletions cut 3 bases from V and 5 bases from J, with 14 bases between. Germline V gives CDR1 MGHDK, CDR2 SYGVNS. The CDR3 length is 15 residues. CDR3 residues: CASSDGRAPNNEQFF. CDR3 DNA: TGTGCCAGCAGTGATGGCAGGGCCCCTAACAATGAGCAGTTCTTC.

CDR3: CASRLDGDPYGYTF. CDR3 DNA sequence: TGTGCCAGCAGGCTTGACGGGGACCCCTATGGCTACACCTTC. The V and J genes are TRBV6-5 and TRBJ1-2; D possibly corresponds to TRBD1 (5 bases). The germline V gene encodes CDR1 MNHEY and CDR2 SVGAGI. V lost 6 bases and J 4 bases, leaving 15 bases between the germline ends. This CDR3 spans 14 amino acids.

The V gene is TRBV5-1, the J gene TRBJ2-6, with D maybe TRBD1 (5 bases). Trimming cost V 0 bases and J 0 bases, with 7 bases left between them. The CDR3 covers 16 residues. Germline CDR1 is SGHRS and CDR2 is YFSETQ. For the CDR3, the DNA is TGCGCCAGCAGCTTGGTGCAGGGCTCTGGGGCCAACGTCCTGACTTTC. This sequence encodes CASSLVQGSGANVLTF.

The CDR3 is CASSQNSPGDQETQYF. In DNA form, the CDR3 reads TGCGCCAGCAGCCAAAATTCGCCAGGGGATCAAGAGACCCAGTACTTC. The V and J genes are TRBV4-3 and TRBJ2-5, with a tentative D call TRBD1 (6 bases). V was shortened by 2 bases and J by 2 bases, with 15 bases between the two germline ends. The CDR3 length is 16 residues. CDR1 and CDR2 (germline): LGHNA, YSLEER.

V is TRBV10-2 and J is TRBJ2-5, with TRBD2 as a possible D gene (6 bases). The CDR3 runs 14 residues. Germline CDR1 and CDR2: WSHSY and SAAADI. Trimming left V 3 bases short and J 11 bases short, with 19 bases between. The CDR3: CASSEPTPGAPQYF. The CDR3 DNA is TGCGCCAGCAGTGAACCCACACCGGGAGCCCCACAGTACTTC.

This clone was counted only a few times. The rearrangement joins TRBV5-1 to TRBJ2-1; D call uncertain. Trimming stripped 4 bases from V and 0 bases from J, with 14 bases between. CDR1 and CDR2 (germline): SGHRS, YFSETQ. The CDR3 totals 16 residues. CDR3 amino acids: CASSLEADSSYNEQFF. CDR3 nucleotide sequence: TGCGCCAGCAGCCTCGAGGCGGATAGCTCCTACAATGAGCAGTTCTTC.

The chain couples TRBV7-8 to TRBJ2-5; possible D gene TRBD1, 5 bases. Germline loops: CDR1 SGHVS, CDR2 FQNEAQ. There are 15 residues in the CDR3. V lost 5 bases to trimming and J lost 5 bases, with 18 bases between them. The CDR3 sequence: CASSQGVGLGETQYF. Written as DNA, the CDR3 is TGTGCCAGCAGCCAAGGGGTTGGGTTAGGGGAGACCCAGTACTTC. Variable domain in full (rest from reference TRBV7-8 and TRBJ2-5): GAGVSQSPRYKVAKRGQDVALRCDPISGHVSLFWYQQALGQGPEFLTYFQNEAQLDKSGLPSDRFFAERPEGSVSTLKIQRTQQEDSAVYLCASSQGVGLGETQYFGPGTRLLVL.

The rearrangement joins TRBV9 to TRBJ2-1; TRBD1 is a possible D gene (6 bases). Germline CDR1 SGDLS, CDR2 YYNGEE. V dropped 2 bases and J dropped 2 bases, with 8 bases sitting between them. The CDR3 covers 14 residues. The CDR3 DNA sequence: TGTGCCAGCAGCGTGACAGGTACCTACAATGAGCAGTTCTTC. This sequence encodes CASSVTGTYNEQFF.

This clone occurred once. The chain carries TRBV30 and TRBJ2-3; 7 bases are a match to TRBD2. This CDR3 is 15 amino acids long. V gave up 3 bases and J gave up 7 bases; unmatched junction bases: 13. CDR1 is GTSNPN and CDR2 is SVGIG in the germline V gene (reference sequence). Here the CDR3 DNA reads TGTGCCTGGAGCGCCCCAAGGACTAGTCCCAATACGCAGTATTTT. It specifies CAWSAPRTSPNTQYF.

V and J are TRBV30 and TRBJ2-6; D is undetermined. The CDR3 has 15 residues. CDR1 and CDR2 from the germline V gene are GTSNPN and SVGIG (reference sequence). V was shortened by 0 bases and J by 0 bases, with 6 bases between the two germline ends. DNA of the CDR3: TGTGCCTGGAGTGTACGAAGCTCTGGGGCCAACGTCCTGACTTTC. It specifies CAWSVRSSGANVLTF.

This clone turned up a few times. The rearrangement links TRBV4-3 to TRBJ1-6; 7 bases agree with TRBD1. V was clipped by 3 bases and J by 5 bases; unmatched bases: 4. Germline CDR1 and CDR2: LGHNA and YSLEER. This CDR3 contains 15 residues. The CDR3 nucleotides read TGCGCCAGCAGCCAGGTGACAGGGAATAATTCACCCCTCCACTTT. Its translation: CASSQVTGNNSPLHF.

The chain links TRBV7-9 to TRBJ1-2; no reliable D call. Germline V gene lookup returns CDR1 SEHNR and CDR2 FQNEAQ (reference sequence). V was shortened by 0 bases and J by 7 bases, with 9 bases between the two germline ends. The CDR3 runs 13 residues. CDR3 DNA: TGTGCCAGCAGCTTAGCAGGACGGATTGGCTACACCTTC. This translates into CASSLAGRIGYTF.

This clone has just a few counts. This chain connects TRBV7-2 to TRBJ2-1; 14 bases match TRBD2. The CDR3 covers 16 residues. The J segment lost 7 bases and the V segment lost 5 bases, leaving 7 bases of the junction unmatched. Germline V gives CDR1 SGHTA, CDR2 FQGNSA. The CDR3 sequence is CASSPGLAGGENEQFF. The CDR3 DNA is TGTGCCAGCAGCCCCGGACTAGCGGGGGGCGAGAATGAGCAGTTCTTC.

The rearrangement uses TRBV2 and TRBJ2-7, with a weak D call TRBD2 (6 bases). V lost 3 bases to trimming and J lost 4 bases, with 7 bases between them. Germline lookup yields CDR1 SNHLY and CDR2 FYNNEI. The CDR3 totals 12 residues. CDR3 residues: CASSEGGYEQYF. Written as DNA, the CDR3 is TGTGCCAGCAGTGAGGGGGGTTACGAGCAGTACTTC.